This entry describes one TCR beta chain. No antigen is known for it. Only in-frame clones appear in the TCRdb table, and some are missing; sequencing was by immunoSEQ multiplex PCR. This table has about 100,000 clones, 91% appearing once. The sample originates from a study of T cell responses to AZD1222 COVID-19 vaccine. General study points: Nearly half of spike-specific TCRs reportedly go after variant regions that carry no mutations. At baseline, seropositivity was found in only a handful of AZD1222 recipients. A rise in Spike-specific TCR breadth and depth followed two AZD1222 doses. Spike-wide vaccine-associated CD4 TCRs dominated at 160-218 and 743-854.

Germline V gene data show CDR1 as SGHTA and CDR2 as FQGNSA. The CDR3 covers 12 residues. With 5 bases removed from V and 7 bases from J, the gap between germline ends came to 9 bases. The genes are TRBV7-2 and TRBJ1-3; D is ambiguous. The source material was peripheral blood, sampled on day 0 of AZD1222 vaccination. The sequence derives from an adult in good health. The CDR3 DNA sequence: TGTGCCAGCAGCCCATCTGTTAACACCATATATTTT. Its translation is CASSPSVNTIYF.